Below, 29 T cell receptor beta chains from the same sample are listed, as sequenced in a study of blood T cell repertoires in COVID-19. Sequencing was performed with immunoSEQ multiplex PCR; in TCRdb, only in-frame clones are kept and a portion is missing. This table holds approximately 70,000 clones, about four fifths found once. Material: peripheral blood. Receptors originate from a woman older than 75 with active or convalescent COVID-19.

The rearrangement uses TRBV11-3 and TRBJ1-5, with D tentatively TRBD1 (5 bases). Germline CDR1 is SGHNT and CDR2 is YENEEA. The CDR3 has 16 residues. Trimming stripped 1 base from V and 4 bases from J, with 14 bases between. The CDR3, as DNA: TGTGCCAGCAGCTTAGTGGGGGGGAGAGGTAATCAGCCCCAGCATTTT. Its translation: CASSLVGGRGNQPQHF.

The chain recombines TRBV7-2 with TRBJ1-1; the match to TRBD1 covers 7 bases. Trimming removed 1 base from V and 0 bases from J; junction bases left unmatched: 5. The CDR3 spans 16 residues. CDR1 is SGHTA and CDR2 is FQGNSA in the germline V gene. The CDR3 DNA follows: TGTGCCAGCAGCTTAGTAGGCGGGACAGTGAACACTGAAGCTTTCTTT. Its translation is CASSLVGGTVNTEAFF.

The rearrangement uses TRBV5-4 and TRBJ1-2; 7 nucleotides agree with TRBD1. Unmatched junction bases numbered 2, after V lost 4 bases and J lost 2 bases. The CDR3 contains 13 residues. Per the germline V gene, CDR1 is SGHNT and CDR2 is YYREEE (reference sequence). The CDR3 nucleotides are TGTGCCAGCAGCCGGGACAGAAACTATGGCTACACCTTC. This gives the protein CASSRDRNYGYTF.

This chain connects TRBV5-1 to TRBJ1-2; 7 bases align to TRBD1. The V and J ends lost 0 bases and 8 bases, in that order; junction bases with no gene match: 7. The germline gives CDR1 SGHRS, CDR2 YFSETQ. The CDR3 is made up of 14 amino acids. In DNA, the CDR3 is TGCGCCAGCAGCTTGGGACAGGGTGTTGGAGGCTACACCTTC. Translated, it gives CASSLGQGVGGYTF.

CDR3 DNA sequence: TGTGCCAGCAGTTTATGGTCCAGCTCCTACGAGCAGTACTTC. This sequence encodes CASSLWSSSYEQYF. The chain couples TRBV27 to TRBJ2-7, with unresolved D. CDR3 length equals 14 residues. Germline V gene sequence: CDR1 MNHEY, CDR2 SMNVEV (reference sequence). V dropped 1 base and J dropped 0 bases, with 7 bases sitting between them.

The V and J genes are TRBV5-1 and TRBJ2-3; TRBD2 aligns across 14 bases. CDR1 is SGHRS, CDR2 YFSETQ, per germline. This CDR3 has 16 amino acids. With 3 bases clipped from V and 4 bases from J, the junction kept 4 bases outside the gene matches. This CDR3 is CASSSGLAGGPDTQYF. The CDR3 DNA reads TGCGCCAGCAGCTCCGGACTAGCGGGAGGCCCAGATACGCAGTATTTT.

The V and J genes are TRBV6-5 and TRBJ1-2; perhaps TRBD1 as D (5 bases). The germline V gene encodes CDR1 MNHEY and CDR2 SVGAGI. Trimming cost V 6 bases and J 5 bases, with 13 bases left between them. This CDR3 is built from 13 residues. CDR3 sequence reads: CASSLHQGYGYTF. For the CDR3, the DNA is TGTGCCAGCAGCTTACACCAGGGATATGGCTACACCTTC.

The CDR3 protein is CASSLGARQETQYF. The CDR3 nucleotides are TGTGCCAGCAGCTTGGGGGCCAGGCAAGAGACCCAGTACTTC. The gene calls are TRBV5-6 and TRBJ2-5; D remains ambiguous. Germline V gene lookup returns CDR1 SGHDT and CDR2 YYEEEE. This CDR3 has 14 amino acids. V was clipped by 0 bases and J by 2 bases, with 8 bases between them.

The CDR3: CASSPTGLRSTNEQFF. CDR3 nucleotides: TGTGCCAGCTCACCAACGGGACTAAGATCAACGAATGAGCAGTTCTTC. The V call is TRBV18, the J call TRBJ2-1; 7 bases are shared with TRBD2. The CDR3 runs to 16 residues. The trim removed 2 bases at V and 7 bases at J, leaving 11 bases unmatched. The germline V gene encodes CDR1 KGHSH and CDR2 LQKENI.

The V and J genes are TRBV5-4 and TRBJ2-5, with TRBD1 as a possible D gene (6 bases). Trimming took off 2 bases at V and 1 base at J, with 9 bases between the two ends. The germline V gene has CDR1 SGHNT and CDR2 YYREEE (reference sequence). The CDR3 loop spans 14 amino acids. For the CDR3, the DNA is TGTGCCAGCAGCTTAGGACAGAGCCAAGAGACCCAGTACTTC. The encoded protein is CASSLGQSQETQYF. Together with reference TRBV5-4 and TRBJ2-5, the CDR3 gives the full variable domain: ETGVTQSPTHLIKTRGQQVTLRCSSQSGHNTVSWYQQALGQGPQFIFQYYREEENGRGNFPPRFSGLQFPNYSSELNVNALELDDSALYLCASSLGQSQETQYFGPGTRLLVL.

The rearrangement links TRBV28 to TRBJ1-3; maybe TRBD1 (6 bases). CDR3 length equals 14 residues. Germline-derived CDR1 and CDR2 are MDHEN and SYDVKM. V was cut by 5 bases and J by 2 bases, with 10 bases left in between. As DNA, the CDR3 is TGTGCCAGCAGTATACAGGGAGCTGGAAACACCATATATTTT. This gives the protein CASSIQGAGNTIYF.

CDR3 sequence: CASSPDLRQGRSTGELFF. The CDR3 DNA follows: TGTGCCAGCTCACCGGACTTGAGACAGGGGCGAAGCACCGGGGAGCTGTTTTTT. The rearrangement links TRBV18 to TRBJ2-2; TRBD1 matches at 8 bases. Germline assignment: CDR1 KGHSH and CDR2 LQKENI. The CDR3 extends over 18 amino acids. The trim removed 3 bases at V and 4 bases at J, leaving 13 bases unmatched.

This sequence joins TRBV10-3 and TRBJ1-1; D might be TRBD1 (5 bases). The V and J ends lost 5 bases and 3 bases respectively, with 16 bases between them. The CDR3 runs 15 residues. Germline V gene data show CDR1 as ENHRY and CDR2 as SYGVKD. The CDR3 reads CAISTGGVDDTEAFF. CDR3 nucleotides: TGTGCCATCAGTACTGGGGGGGTCGATGACACTGAAGCTTTCTTT.

This chain connects TRBV7-8 to TRBJ2-1; maybe TRBD2 (5 bases). The CDR3 length is 17 residues. Trimming shortened V by 1 base and J by 4 bases, and 17 bases separated the two germline ends. The germline gives CDR1 SGHVS, CDR2 FQNEAQ. The CDR3 DNA follows: TGTGCCAGCAGCTTAGTCGAGGGAGCTAACGGTTACAATGAGCAGTTCTTC. This gives the protein CASSLVEGANGYNEQFF. Drawing the rest from reference TRBV7-8 and TRBJ2-1, the complete variable domain is GAGVSQSPRYKVAKRGQDVALRCDPISGHVSLFWYQQALGQGPEFLTYFQNEAQLDKSGLPSDRFFAERPEGSVSTLKIQRTQQEDSAVYLCASSLVEGANGYNEQFFGPGTRLTVL.

This clone was counted once. The V call is TRBV27, the J call TRBJ1-6; the match to TRBD1 covers 7 bases. In germline, CDR1 is MNHEY, CDR2 SMNVEV (reference sequence). V was pared by 5 bases and J by 7 bases, with 11 bases of the junction left unmatched. The CDR3 length is 16 residues. CDR3 sequence (DNA): TGTGCCAGCAGTAAAACCGGGACAGAAAAAAATTCACCCCTCCACTTT. Its translation: CASSKTGTEKNSPLHF.

V is TRBV7-2 and J is TRBJ1-5; the match to TRBD1 covers 7 bases. With V trimmed by 2 bases and J by 0 bases, 1 base remained unmatched. CDR1 and CDR2 from the germline V gene are SGHTA and FQGNSA. CDR3 length equals 15 residues. The CDR3: CASSLQGDSNQPQHF. As DNA, the CDR3 is TGTGCCAGCAGCTTACAGGGGGATAGCAATCAGCCCCAGCATTTT. The full variable domain, rest sourced from reference TRBV7-2 and TRBJ1-5, is GAGVSQSPSNKVTEKGKDVELRCDPISGHTALYWYRQSLGQGLEFLIYFQGNSAPDKSGLPSDRFSAERTGGSVSTLTIQRTQQEDSAVYLCASSLQGDSNQPQHFGDGTRLSIL.

This chain uses TRBV7-2 with TRBJ2-7; possible D gene TRBD1, 6 bases. Looked up from germline, CDR1 is SGHTA and CDR2 is FQGNSA. The CDR3 is made up of 14 amino acids. Between the trimmed V and J ends, which lost 3 bases and 4 bases, there was a span of 13 bases. DNA of the CDR3: TGTGCCAGCAGCTTGCTGGACAGCGTATACGAGCAGTACTTC. Translated, it gives CASSLLDSVYEQYF.

The gene calls are TRBV28 and TRBJ1-5; D is possibly TRBD1 (5 bases). Germline assignment: CDR1 MDHEN and CDR2 SYDVKM. The CDR3 has 15 amino acids. Trimming removed 8 bases from V and 1 base from J, with 15 bases in between. The CDR3 region is CASAEGRESNQPQHF. CDR3 in DNA: TGTGCCAGCGCGGAGGGGAGAGAAAGCAATCAGCCCCAGCATTTT.

V is TRBV19 and J is TRBJ1-5; D is possibly TRBD1 (6 bases). This CDR3 contains 16 residues. CDR1 is LNHDA, CDR2 SQIVND, per germline (reference sequence). Trimming left V 3 bases short and J 2 bases short, with 14 bases between. CDR3 region: CASSMGRGLGNQPQHF. CDR3 bases: TGTGCCAGTAGTATGGGCAGGGGCTTAGGCAATCAGCCCCAGCATTTT.

This clone was seen only once. The V gene is TRBV30, the J gene TRBJ2-5; D is unresolved. The CDR3 has 11 residues. CDR1 is GTSNPN and CDR2 is SVGIG in the germline V gene (reference sequence). V was pared by 0 bases and J by 6 bases, with 5 bases between. The CDR3 DNA sequence: TGTGCCTGGAGTGTACTAAAGACCCAGTACTTC. Translated: CAWSVLKTQYF.

The gene calls are TRBV9 and TRBJ2-1; no firm D call. V lost 0 bases and J lost 4, with 17 bases in between. In germline, CDR1 is SGDLS, CDR2 YYNGEE. This CDR3 region has 17 residues. The CDR3 DNA follows: TGTGCCAGCAGCGTAGTCCCAGCAGGCAGCACATACAATGAGCAGTTCTTC. As protein: CASSVVPAGSTYNEQFF. The complete variable domain, with remaining parts taken from reference TRBV9 and TRBJ2-1, reads DSGVTQTPKHLITATGQRVTLRCSPRSGDLSVYWYQQSLDQGLQFLIQYYNGEERAKGNILERFSAQQFPDLHSELNLSSLELGDSALYFCASSVVPAGSTYNEQFFGPGTRLTVL.

This chain connects TRBV7-8 to TRBJ1-6; no reliable D call. Germline assignment: CDR1 SGHVS and CDR2 FQNEAQ. The CDR3 has 17 amino acids. V shed 3 bases and J shed 3 bases, with 15 bases lying between them. The CDR3 nucleotides are TGTGCCAGCAGCTTTAGCGGCGACACTTACTATAATTCACCCCTCCACTTT. This gives the protein CASSFSGDTYYNSPLHF.

J is TRBJ2-1 and V is TRBV3-1 (or the pseudogene TRBV3-2), with D unclear. The V gene's germline CDR1 is LGHDT and CDR2 YNNKEL (reference sequence). Trimming took 1 base from V and 6 from J, leaving 7 bases between them. The CDR3 runs 13 residues. CDR3 residues: CASSQAVLNEQFF. Here the CDR3 DNA reads TGTGCCAGCAGCCAAGCTGTTCTCAATGAGCAGTTCTTC.

The genes are TRBV19 and TRBJ1-5; the D gene is possibly TRBD1 (5 bases). This CDR3 contains 15 residues. The germline gives CDR1 LNHDA, CDR2 SQIVND (reference sequence). The V end was cut by 6 bases, the J end by 2 bases, with 14 bases between. This CDR3 reads CASSGHLFGNQPQHF. The CDR3 DNA follows: TGTGCCAGTAGCGGACACCTTTTTGGCAATCAGCCCCAGCATTTT.

The V and J genes are TRBV6-5 and TRBJ1-5; 7 bases agree with TRBD1. This CDR3 region has 15 residues. From germline, CDR1 is MNHEY and CDR2 SVGAGI. After removal of 0 bases from V and 7 bases from J, the junction contained 6 bases not matched to a gene. The CDR3 sequence: CASSYSTGLGQPQHF. In DNA form, the CDR3 reads TGTGCCAGCAGTTACTCGACAGGGCTAGGCCAGCCCCAGCATTTT.

This clone was recorded only once. This rearrangement joins TRBV14 to TRBJ2-1, with TRBD2 identical over 8 bases. Germline CDR1 and CDR2: SGHDN and FVKESK. This CDR3 is 15 amino acids long. V shed 6 bases, J shed 6 bases, and the junction held 10 bases outside the gene matches. In nucleotides, the CDR3 is TGTGCCAGCAGACTAAGCGGGAGATCCGGCAATGAGCAGTTCTTC. As protein: CASRLSGRSGNEQFF.

The CDR3 spells CASSPGVRGAGNTIYF. CDR3 nucleotides: TGTGCCAGCAGCCCAGGGGTGCGGGGGGCTGGAAACACCATATATTTT. The chain is built from TRBV28 and TRBJ1-3, with D possibly matching TRBD1 (6 bases). The CDR3 extends over 16 amino acids. The germline V and J ends were trimmed by 6 bases and 2 bases, with 17 bases remaining between them. Germline-derived CDR1 and CDR2 are MDHEN and SYDVKM.

The chain joins TRBV12-3 or TRBV12-4 to TRBJ1-1, with a tentative D call TRBD1 (5 bases). The length of the CDR3 is 13 residues. Between the trimmed V and J ends, which lost 2 bases and 11 bases, there was a span of 15 bases. CDR3 protein: CASSLRWGDVAFF. As DNA, the CDR3 is TGTGCCAGCAGTTTACGATGGGGGGATGTCGCTTTCTTT.

V gene TRBV4-1 combines with J gene TRBJ1-6; TRBD1 agrees at 9 bases. CDR3 length: 19 amino acids. Germline values: CDR1 MGHRA, CDR2 YSYEKL. The V and J ends lost 0 bases and 0 bases, in that order; junction bases with no gene match: 6. For the CDR3, the DNA is TGCGCCAGCAGCCAAGATGGGACAGGGTTGGGCTCCTATAATTCACCCCTCCACTTT. Its translation is CASSQDGTGLGSYNSPLHF.